This TCR beta chain was documented in a study of blood T cell repertoires in COVID-19. In the study overall: Samples representing acute and convalescent COVID-19 were sourced from the United States, Italy and Spain. T cells, B-cell-depleted T cells, or PBMCs supplied cDNA or gDNA.

Germline assignment: CDR1 LGHDT and CDR2 YNNKEL (reference sequence). The V and J ends lost 0 bases and 6 bases, in that order; junction bases with no gene match: 6. CDR3 length equals 16 residues. Authors' methods: It was from reference gene primer amplification that nucleated cell counts were estimated. The table came from immunoSEQ multiplex PCR; TCRdb's copy has only in-frame clones and leaves some out. From that table come the V and J calls and clone size; the DNA was used to work out D and trimming. The sample lists around 150,000 clones; approximately 82% were seen once. The receptor comes from a woman aged 45-60 years in a cohort sampled during active or convalescent COVID-19. J is TRBJ1-4 and V is TRBV3-1 (or the pseudogene TRBV3-2), with 8 bases identical to TRBD1. The sequencing sample was made of peripheral blood. This chain's CDR3 is CASSQEGTGGHEKLFF. The DNA for the CDR3 is TGTGCCAGCAGCCAAGAAGGGACAGGTGGGCATGAAAAACTGTTTTTT.